Shown below are 17 T cell receptor beta chains from a single sample sequenced in a study of cytomegalovirus exposure and HLA in healthy donors. The PCR had 60 Vbeta and 13 Jbeta primers. The table came from immunoSEQ multiplex PCR; TCRdb's copy has only in-frame clones and leaves some out. The sample includes roughly 150,000 clones, 60% to 80% of them seen just once. Sequencing was performed on PBMCs. The receptors were sampled from a male donor in good health and CMV-seronegative.

As to this clone: Its ends do not fully match the called genes, so a read error is possible. The chain uses TRBV7-9 and TRBJ2-3, with TRBD2 matching over 12 bases. The V gene's germline CDR1 is SEHNR and CDR2 FQNEAQ (reference sequence). CDR3 size: 18 residues. DNA for the CDR3: TGTTCCAGCAGTGCTTACTCGGGACTAGCGGGTAGTCGAGATACGCAGTATTTT. Translation gives CSSSAYSGLAGSRDTQYF.

This clone was detected a few times. The junction departs from the called germline gene at one end, perhaps through a read error. CDR3 bases: TGTTCCAGCAGACCCCCGGGACTAGCGGGAGCCGGGGAGCTGTTTTTT. This sequence encodes CSSRPPGLAGAGELFF. The genes are TRBV7-9 and TRBJ2-2; 14 nucleotides line up with TRBD2. The germline CDR1 and CDR2 sequences are SEHNR and FQNEAQ (reference sequence). CDR3 length: 16 amino acids. Combining the CDR3 with reference TRBV7-9 and TRBJ2-2 gives the whole variable domain DTGVSQNPRHKITKRGQNVTFRCDPISEHNRLYWYRQTLGQGPEFLTYFQNEAQLEKSRLLSDRFSAERPKGSFSTLEIQRTEQGDSAMYLCSSRPPGLAGAGELFFGEGSRLTVL.

The CDR3: CASSLASLQDTQYF. The DNA for the CDR3 is TGTGCCAGCAGCTTGGCGTCTTTACAAGATACGCAGTATTTT. This chain links TRBV5-4 with TRBJ2-3; no reliable D call. Trimming shortened V by 0 bases and J by 5 bases, and 10 bases separated the two germline ends. The CDR3 is made up of 14 amino acids. Germline-derived CDR1 and CDR2 are SGHNT and YYREEE (reference sequence).

The chain couples TRBV12-5 to TRBJ2-5; the match to TRBD1 covers 8 bases. The CDR3 runs to 14 residues. Germline-derived CDR1 and CDR2 are LGHNT and FRNRAP. V gave up 6 bases and J gave up 2 bases; unmatched junction bases: 5. In DNA, the CDR3 is TGTGCTAGTGGACCCACAGGGGGGCAAGAGACCCAGTACTTC. Translating it yields CASGPTGGQETQYF.

This chain links TRBV7-2 with TRBJ2-7, with D unclear. CDR3 length equals 11 residues. Trimming took off 5 bases at V and 6 bases at J, with 8 bases between the two ends. CDR1 SGHTA and CDR2 FQGNSA come from the germline V gene. CDR3 sequence: CASSPAGEQYF. The CDR3 coding sequence is TGTGCCAGCAGCCCCGCCGGCGAGCAGTACTTC.

In regard to this clone: Other DNA sequences in this sample translate to the same CDR3. The V call is TRBV27, the J call TRBJ1-1; possibly TRBD1 for D (5 bases). Germline V gene data show CDR1 as MNHEY and CDR2 as SMNVEV (reference sequence). The CDR3 totals 17 residues. The V end lost 3 bases, the J end lost 1 base, and 18 bases lay between the germline ends. CDR3 nucleotides: TGTGCCAGCAGTTTGGGTCCCTGGATTCAGGGGAACACTGAAGCTTTCTTT. Translation gives CASSLGPWIQGNTEAFF.

The V call is TRBV9, the J call TRBJ1-2, with D possibly being TRBD1 (5 bases). V lost 1 base, J lost 8 bases, and 15 bases lay in between. Per the germline V gene, CDR1 is SGDLS and CDR2 is YYNGEE. The CDR3 sequence is 14 residues long. The CDR3 sequence: CASSVLGAGSGYTF. Written as DNA, the CDR3 is TGTGCCAGCAGCGTATTAGGGGCAGGGTCCGGCTACACCTTC.

This clone occurred a few times. J is TRBJ1-1 and V is TRBV2; 7 bases fit TRBD1. The CDR3 totals 14 residues. Germline assignment: CDR1 SNHLY and CDR2 FYNNEI. Trimming cost V 8 bases and J 1 base; bases outside gene matches: 7. CDR3 amino acids: CASVPNRGNTEAFF. CDR3 nucleotide sequence: TGTGCCAGCGTCCCTAACAGGGGGAACACTGAAGCTTTCTTT.

The chain recombines TRBV4-1 with TRBJ2-1; the D is unclear. The germline V and J ends were trimmed by 3 bases and 3 bases, with 6 bases remaining between them. The CDR3 extends over 13 amino acids. Per the germline V gene, CDR1 is MGHRA and CDR2 is YSYEKL. In DNA form, the CDR3 reads TGCGCCAGCAGCCATTCTTTCTACAATGAGCAGTTCTTC. It codes for CASSHSFYNEQFF.

The chain employs TRBV6-1 and TRBJ2-5; 7 bases agree with TRBD1. The J segment lost 9 bases and the V segment lost 0 bases, leaving 1 base of the junction unmatched. There are 12 residues in the CDR3. Per the germline V gene, CDR1 is MNHNS and CDR2 is SASEGT. The CDR3 sequence is CASSEADRAQYF. CDR3 DNA sequence: TGTGCCAGCAGTGAAGCCGACAGGGCCCAGTACTTC.

This sequence joins TRBV6-5 and TRBJ1-1, with a tentative D call TRBD1 (5 bases). Germline V gene sequence: CDR1 MNHEY, CDR2 SVGAGI. The CDR3 totals 15 residues. Trimming removed 2 bases at V and 5 bases at J, with 15 bases between. The CDR3 here is CASSYGGREVTEAFF. The CDR3 nucleotides read TGTGCCAGCAGTTACGGCGGCAGGGAGGTAACTGAAGCTTTCTTT.

V and J are TRBV14 and TRBJ1-3; 7 bases map to TRBD1. This CDR3 is 16 amino acids long. Germline assignment: CDR1 SGHDN and CDR2 FVKESK. The junction had 10 bases not matched to a gene; V was cut back by 4 bases and J by 4 bases. The DNA of the CDR3 is TGTGCCAGCAGCCTTACGACAGGGATAAGGGGAAACACCATATATTTT. Amino acids: CASSLTTGIRGNTIYF.

The V gene is TRBV4-1, the J gene TRBJ2-2; 9 nucleotides agree with TRBD2. The V gene end was trimmed by 7 bases and the J gene end by 7 bases; junction bases not matched to a gene: 7. Looked up from germline, CDR1 is MGHRA and CDR2 is YSYEKL. The CDR3 consists of 14 residues. The CDR3 DNA follows: TGCGCCAGCAACTGGCGGGAGGGCGACGGGGAGCTGTTTTTT. This translates into CASNWREGDGELFF.

The gene calls are TRBV7-3 and TRBJ1-1; D may be TRBD1 (6 bases). The V and J ends lost 0 bases and 11 bases respectively, with 16 bases between them. CDR1 and CDR2 (germline): SGHTA, FQGTGA. The CDR3 consists of 14 residues. CDR3 protein: CASSLTSGGRGAFF. The CDR3 DNA is TGTGCCAGCAGCTTAACATCCGGGGGGCGAGGGGCTTTCTTT. The full variable domain, with the rest looked up from reference TRBV7-3 and TRBJ1-1, is GAGVSQTPSNKVTEKGKYVELRCDPISGHTALYWYRQSLGQGPEFLIYFQGTGAADDSGLPNDRFFAVRPEGSVSTLKIQRTERGDSAVYLCASSLTSGGRGAFFGQGTRLTVV.

The chain couples TRBV2 to TRBJ2-2; 7 nucleotides align to TRBD2. Trimming cost V 6 bases and J 1 base; bases outside gene matches: 5. The germline gives CDR1 SNHLY, CDR2 FYNNEI. This CDR3 region has 15 residues. In nucleotides, the CDR3 is TGTGCCAGCAGGCGGGAGACGGTGAACACCGGGGAGCTGTTTTTT. Translation: CASRRETVNTGELFF.

The V call is TRBV4-3, the J call TRBJ1-1; D remains unclear. This CDR3 is 15 amino acids long. V lost 3 bases to trimming and J lost 4 bases, with 15 bases between them. From germline, CDR1 is LGHNA and CDR2 YSLEER. The CDR3 loop is CASSQGPVGVTEAFF. The CDR3 nucleotides read TGCGCCAGCAGCCAGGGCCCAGTCGGGGTCACTGAAGCTTTCTTT.

V gene TRBV11-3 combines with J gene TRBJ2-3; 8 bases match TRBD2. Looked up from germline, CDR1 is SGHNT and CDR2 is YENEEA. CDR3 length: 16 residues. Unmatched junction bases numbered 7, after V lost 1 base and J lost 4 bases. The CDR3 spells CASSLGREGSPDTQYF. DNA of the CDR3: TGTGCCAGCAGCTTAGGTCGGGAGGGTAGCCCAGATACGCAGTATTTT.